The source of this TCR beta chain is a study of CD8 T cells in Susac syndrome (dated by TCRdb to between 2017 and 2020). Broadly, across the study: Repertoire sequencing was used to test whether CD8+ T cell activation and differentiation in Susac syndrome was antigen driven. The paper's findings and limits, for the study overall: The number of individuals in the TCR sequencing and HLA analysis was recognized as being relatively small.

Deletion took 3 bases off V and 4 bases off J, with a span of 9 bases between the germline ends. Inclusive of the bounding cysteine and phenylalanine, the CDR3 is 13 residues long. The only DNA kept is the CDR3, 39 bases in frame from the first base. CDR1 and CDR2 are read off the germline V gene (reference sequence) as LGHDT and YNNKEL. Peripheral blood CD8+ and CD4+ T cells from healthy donors, Susac syndrome patients and multiple sclerosis patients were profiled by high-throughput TCR beta sequencing. Treatment-naive patients with stable or active relapsing-remitting disease fulfilling revised McDonald criteria were used as multiple sclerosis controls. Bulk CD8+ and CD4+ T cells were purified by magnetic negative isolation, whereas CD8+ TEMRA cells were enriched by FACS. Blood was drawn into EDTA tubes, processed within 24 hours, and PBMCs were isolated by density gradient centrifugation. PBMCs destined for TCR sequencing were cryopreserved in liquid nitrogen and later thawed in a 37 °C water bath. The sorted or isolated CD4+, CD8+ and CD8+ TEMRA cells reached a purity of at least 90%.

To note about this clonotype: It lacks a known antigen. Base qualities are not at hand, and no much larger clone is one base apart.

RNA was extracted with the RNeasy kit and 0.5 to 1 ug was reverse transcribed using random hexamers. The immunoSEQ multiplex PCR assay, which covers 54 Vbeta and 13 Jbeta segments, was used to amplify TCR beta CDR3 regions. PCR amplification bias was corrected using a synthetic template baseline for primer optimization and computational correction. Under the source paper's analysis protocol: Reads were annotated to V, D and J genes according to IMGT and were analyzed with immunoSEQ Analyzer, with only productive sequences retained. Clonality was computed as one minus Shannon entropy normalized by log2 of the number of productive unique sequences. For each patient and control, public and private clones were evaluated among the 100 most prevalent clones. Clones were defined as Susac-specific when absent from the healthy and MS cohorts, from over a thousand published viral clones and from other ImmuneACCESS disease sequences. TCRdb took the public reads, trimmed them with fastp at Q25, ran MiXCR for clone calling and kept in-frame beta chains. Rows matching on CDR3 protein sequence are summarized as one entry with the most common DNA and genes. These V and J calls originate from TCRdb's pipeline instead of the authors' own analysis. Counted in this sample were over 150,000 distinct CDR3 sequences; roughly 95% of them appeared once. The top ten clonotypes cover approximately 0.093% of the sample.

The receptor was derived from a human donor with multiple sclerosis. The chain is encoded by TRBV3-1 joined to TRBJ1-2, with the identity of the D gene unclear. Sequenced material: CD4+ T cells from PBMCs. The CDR3 amino acid sequence is: CASSHGIGYGYTF. The nucleotide sequence reads as follows: TGTGCCAGCAGCCACGGTATTGGCTATGGCTACACCTTC.